The clone carrying this T cell receptor beta chain was recorded at least ten times. Its antigen is currently unknown. The CDR3 runs 13 residues. The germline gives CDR1 SGHAT, CDR2 FQNNGV. Trimming stripped 3 bases from V and 5 bases from J, with 8 bases between. RNA was extracted from bulk tissue without any cell sorting. The library came from three nested PCR rounds adapted from ARM-PCR protocols. TCRdb processed the multiplex PCR reads anew with MiXCR; each CDR3 protein has one entry. The sample has 70,000 to 90,000 distinct CDR3 sequences; over 80% are singletons. This sample was included in a study of tumor and adjacent non-tumor tissue in lung cancer. As for the study in general: Patients comprised about a dozen adenocarcinoma, a couple of squamous cell carcinoma and 1 small cell lung cancer.

General study findings and limits: Shorter survival was associated with higher TCR diversity in tumors. In normal lung, the top 100 clones were significantly more dominant than in tumor. TCR diversity was significantly greater in tumor than normal lung tissue.

The sequencing input was lung tumor tissue. The source is a woman aged 50 to 60 with non-small cell lung cancer. J is TRBJ2-1 and V is TRBV11-2, with unresolved D. CDR3 nucleotides: TGTGCCAGCAGCTTCGTGCTCAACAATGAGCAGTTCTTC. Its protein is CASSFVLNNEQFF.